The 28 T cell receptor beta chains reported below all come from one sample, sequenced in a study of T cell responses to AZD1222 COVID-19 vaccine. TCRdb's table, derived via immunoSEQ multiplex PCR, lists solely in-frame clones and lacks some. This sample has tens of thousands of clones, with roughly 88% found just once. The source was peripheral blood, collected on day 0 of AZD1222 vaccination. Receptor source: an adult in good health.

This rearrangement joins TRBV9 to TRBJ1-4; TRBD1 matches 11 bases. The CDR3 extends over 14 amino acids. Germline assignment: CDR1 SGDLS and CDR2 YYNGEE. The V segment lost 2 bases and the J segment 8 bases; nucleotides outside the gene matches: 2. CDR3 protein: CASSVGQGGEKLFF. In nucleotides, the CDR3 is TGTGCCAGCAGCGTGGGACAGGGGGGAGAAAAACTGTTTTTT.

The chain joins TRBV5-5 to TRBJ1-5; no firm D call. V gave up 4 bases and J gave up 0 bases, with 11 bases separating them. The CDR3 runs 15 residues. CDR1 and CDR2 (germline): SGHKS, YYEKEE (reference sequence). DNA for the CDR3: TGTGCCAGCAGCCTGGACTGGTATAGCAATCAGCCCCAGCATTTT. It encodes CASSLDWYSNQPQHF.

The CDR3 DNA is TGCGCCAGCAGCTCGGGGACTAGCGGACCCCAGGAGACCCAGTACTTC. Translating gives CASSSGTSGPQETQYF. The rearrangement links TRBV5-1 to TRBJ2-5; 11 nucleotides agree with TRBD2. This CDR3 has 16 amino acids. Germline V lookup: CDR1 SGHRS, CDR2 YFSETQ. The trim removed 3 bases at V and 5 bases at J, leaving 9 bases unmatched.

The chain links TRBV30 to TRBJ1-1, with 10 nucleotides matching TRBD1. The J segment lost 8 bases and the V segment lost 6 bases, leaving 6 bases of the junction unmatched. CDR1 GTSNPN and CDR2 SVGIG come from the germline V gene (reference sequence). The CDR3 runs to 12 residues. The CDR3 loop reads CACRPGQGEAFF. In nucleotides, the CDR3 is TGTGCCTGTCGACCGGGACAGGGGGAAGCTTTCTTT.

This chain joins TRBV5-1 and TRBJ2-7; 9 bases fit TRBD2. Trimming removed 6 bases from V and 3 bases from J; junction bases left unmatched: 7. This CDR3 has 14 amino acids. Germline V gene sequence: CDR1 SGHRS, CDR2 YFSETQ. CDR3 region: CASTVTSGIYEQYF. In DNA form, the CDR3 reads TGCGCCAGCACAGTGACTAGCGGAATCTACGAGCAGTACTTC.

The CDR3 sequence: CASSRQNYGYTF. CDR3 nucleotides: TGTGCCAGCAGCAGACAGAACTATGGCTACACCTTC. The chain links TRBV5-5 to TRBJ1-2; weak D call: TRBD1 (5 bases). CDR3 length: 12 amino acids. Trimming removed 4 bases at V and 2 bases at J, with 6 bases between. Germline-derived CDR1 and CDR2 are SGHKS and YYEKEE (reference sequence).

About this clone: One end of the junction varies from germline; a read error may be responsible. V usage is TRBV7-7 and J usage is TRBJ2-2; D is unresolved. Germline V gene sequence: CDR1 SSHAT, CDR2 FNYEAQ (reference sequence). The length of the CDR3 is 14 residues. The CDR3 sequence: CASSLVGPAGELFF. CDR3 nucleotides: TGTGCTAGCAGCTTAGTAGGGCCCGCCGGGGAGCTGTTTTTT. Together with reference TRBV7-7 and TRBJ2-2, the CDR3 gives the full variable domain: GAGVSQSPRYKVTKRGQDVTLRCDPISSHATLYWYQQALGQGPEFLTYFNYEAQPDKSGLPSDRFSAERPEGSISTLTIQRTEQRDSAMYRCASSLVGPAGELFFGEGSRLTVL.

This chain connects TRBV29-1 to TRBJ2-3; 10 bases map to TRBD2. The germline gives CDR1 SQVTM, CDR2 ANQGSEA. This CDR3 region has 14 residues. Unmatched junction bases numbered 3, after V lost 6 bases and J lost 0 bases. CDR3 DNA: TGCAGCGTAGCGGGGGGGCTAAGCACAGATACGCAGTATTTT. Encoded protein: CSVAGGLSTDTQYF.

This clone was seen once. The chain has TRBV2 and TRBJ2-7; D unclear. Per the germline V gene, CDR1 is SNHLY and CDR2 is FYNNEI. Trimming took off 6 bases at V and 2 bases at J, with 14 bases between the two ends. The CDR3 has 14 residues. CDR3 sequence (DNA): TGTGCCAGCAGGGGCCTTGCGGCTACCTACGAGCAGTACTTC. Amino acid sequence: CASRGLAATYEQYF.

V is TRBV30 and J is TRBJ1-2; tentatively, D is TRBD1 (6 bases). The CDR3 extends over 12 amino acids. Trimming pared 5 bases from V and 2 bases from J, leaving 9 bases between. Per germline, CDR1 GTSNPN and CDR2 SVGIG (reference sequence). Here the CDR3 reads CAWDRRNYGYTF. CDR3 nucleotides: TGTGCCTGGGACAGGCGGAACTATGGCTACACCTTC.

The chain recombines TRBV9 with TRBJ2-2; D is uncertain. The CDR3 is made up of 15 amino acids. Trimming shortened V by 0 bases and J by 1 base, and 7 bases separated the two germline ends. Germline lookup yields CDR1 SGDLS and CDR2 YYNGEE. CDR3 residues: CASSVELRNTGELFF. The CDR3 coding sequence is TGTGCCAGCAGCGTAGAGCTCAGGAACACCGGGGAGCTGTTTTTT.

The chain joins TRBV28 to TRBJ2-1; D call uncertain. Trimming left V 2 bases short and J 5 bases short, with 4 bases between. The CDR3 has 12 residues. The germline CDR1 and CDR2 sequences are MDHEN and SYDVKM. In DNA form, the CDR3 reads TGTGCCAGCAGTTTAGGTAACAATGAGCAGTTCTTC. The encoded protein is CASSLGNNEQFF.

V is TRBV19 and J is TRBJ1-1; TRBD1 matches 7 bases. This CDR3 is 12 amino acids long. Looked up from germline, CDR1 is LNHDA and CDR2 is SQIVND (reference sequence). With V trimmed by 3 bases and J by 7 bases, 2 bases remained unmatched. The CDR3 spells CASSIRQGEAFF. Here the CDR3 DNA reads TGTGCCAGTAGTATTAGACAGGGTGAAGCTTTCTTT.

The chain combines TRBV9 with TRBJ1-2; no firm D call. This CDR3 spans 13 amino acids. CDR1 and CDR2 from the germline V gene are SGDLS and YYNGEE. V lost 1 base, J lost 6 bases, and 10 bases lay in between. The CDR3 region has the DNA TGTGCCAGCAGCGTAATTGGTCAAAATGGCTACACCTTC. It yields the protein CASSVIGQNGYTF.

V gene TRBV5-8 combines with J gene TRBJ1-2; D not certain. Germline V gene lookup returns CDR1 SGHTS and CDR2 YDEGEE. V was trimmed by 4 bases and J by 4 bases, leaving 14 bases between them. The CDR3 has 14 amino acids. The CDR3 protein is CASSHTDGVYGYTF. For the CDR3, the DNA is TGTGCCAGCAGCCACACGGACGGAGTCTATGGCTACACCTTC.

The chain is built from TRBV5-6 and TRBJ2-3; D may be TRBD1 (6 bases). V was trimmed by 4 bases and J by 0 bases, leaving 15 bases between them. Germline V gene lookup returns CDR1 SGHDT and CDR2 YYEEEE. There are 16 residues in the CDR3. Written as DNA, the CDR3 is TGTGCCAGCAGCCAAGACAGGAGAACTAGCACAGATACGCAGTATTTT. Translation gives CASSQDRRTSTDTQYF.

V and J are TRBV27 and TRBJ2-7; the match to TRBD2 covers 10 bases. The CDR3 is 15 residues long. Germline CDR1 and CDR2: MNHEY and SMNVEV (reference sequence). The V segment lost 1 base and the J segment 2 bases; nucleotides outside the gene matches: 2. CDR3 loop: CASSLFTSGAYEQYF. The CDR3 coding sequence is TGTGCCAGCAGTTTATTTACTAGCGGGGCCTACGAGCAGTACTTC.

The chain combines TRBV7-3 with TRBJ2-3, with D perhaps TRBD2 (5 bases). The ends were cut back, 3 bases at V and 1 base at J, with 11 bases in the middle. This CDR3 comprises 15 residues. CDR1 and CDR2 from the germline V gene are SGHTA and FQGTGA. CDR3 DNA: TGTGCCAGCAGCTTCCACGGACTCGGCACAGATACGCAGTATTTT. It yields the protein CASSFHGLGTDTQYF.

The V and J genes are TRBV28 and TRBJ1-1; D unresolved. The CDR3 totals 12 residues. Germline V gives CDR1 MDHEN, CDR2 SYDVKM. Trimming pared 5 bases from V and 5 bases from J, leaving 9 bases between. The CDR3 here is CASSVSGTEAFF. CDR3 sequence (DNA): TGTGCCAGCAGTGTCTCGGGGACTGAAGCTTTCTTT.

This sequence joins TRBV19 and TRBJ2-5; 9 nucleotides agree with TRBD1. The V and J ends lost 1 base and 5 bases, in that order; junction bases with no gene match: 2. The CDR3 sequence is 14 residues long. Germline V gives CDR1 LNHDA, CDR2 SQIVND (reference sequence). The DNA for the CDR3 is TGTGCCAGTAGTATAGCAGGACAGGGGGAGACCCAGTACTTC. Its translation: CASSIAGQGETQYF.

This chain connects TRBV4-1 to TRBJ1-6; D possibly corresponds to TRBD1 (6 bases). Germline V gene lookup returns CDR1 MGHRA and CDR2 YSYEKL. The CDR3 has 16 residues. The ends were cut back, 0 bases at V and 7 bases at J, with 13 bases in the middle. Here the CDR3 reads CASSQEIRGPNSPLHF. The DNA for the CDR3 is TGCGCCAGCAGCCAAGAGATTCGGGGGCCAAATTCACCCCTCCACTTT.

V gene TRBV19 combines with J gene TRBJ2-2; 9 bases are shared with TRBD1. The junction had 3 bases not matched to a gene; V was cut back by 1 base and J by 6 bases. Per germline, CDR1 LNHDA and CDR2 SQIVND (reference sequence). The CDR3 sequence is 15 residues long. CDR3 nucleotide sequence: TGTGCCAGTAGTATAGGGACAGGGGCAGCCGGGGAGCTGTTTTTT. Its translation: CASSIGTGAAGELFF.

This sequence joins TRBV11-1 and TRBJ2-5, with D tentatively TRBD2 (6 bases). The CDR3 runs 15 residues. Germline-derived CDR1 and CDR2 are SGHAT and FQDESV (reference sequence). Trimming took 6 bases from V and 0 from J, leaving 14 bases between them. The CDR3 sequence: CASRNLGRYQETQYF. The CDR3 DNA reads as TGTGCCAGCAGGAACCTTGGGAGGTACCAAGAGACCCAGTACTTC.

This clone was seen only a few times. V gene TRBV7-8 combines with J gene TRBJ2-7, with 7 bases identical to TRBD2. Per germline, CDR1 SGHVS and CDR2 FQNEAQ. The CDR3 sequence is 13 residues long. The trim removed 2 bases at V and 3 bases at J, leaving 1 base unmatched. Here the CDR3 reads CASSLLAVYEQYF. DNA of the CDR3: TGTGCCAGCAGCTTACTAGCGGTCTACGAGCAGTACTTC.

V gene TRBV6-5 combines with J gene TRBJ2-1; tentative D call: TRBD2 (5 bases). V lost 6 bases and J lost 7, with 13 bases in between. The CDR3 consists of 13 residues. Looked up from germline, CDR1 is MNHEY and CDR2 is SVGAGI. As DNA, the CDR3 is TGTGCCAGCAGGATAACTAGGTTGAATGAGCAGTTCTTC. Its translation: CASRITRLNEQFF.

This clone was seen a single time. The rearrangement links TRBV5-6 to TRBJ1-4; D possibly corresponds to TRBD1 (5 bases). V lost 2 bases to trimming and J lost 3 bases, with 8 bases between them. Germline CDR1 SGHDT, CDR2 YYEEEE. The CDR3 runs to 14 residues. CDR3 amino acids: CASSFRVPNEKLFF. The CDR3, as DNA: TGTGCCAGCAGCTTCAGGGTCCCTAATGAAAAACTGTTTTTT.

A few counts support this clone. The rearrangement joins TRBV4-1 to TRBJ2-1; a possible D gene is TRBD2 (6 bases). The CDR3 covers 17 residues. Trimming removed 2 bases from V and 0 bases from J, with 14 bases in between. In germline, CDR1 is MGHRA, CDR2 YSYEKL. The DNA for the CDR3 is TGCGCCAGCAGCCAACCAAGACTAGTTAACTCCTACAATGAGCAGTTCTTC. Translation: CASSQPRLVNSYNEQFF.

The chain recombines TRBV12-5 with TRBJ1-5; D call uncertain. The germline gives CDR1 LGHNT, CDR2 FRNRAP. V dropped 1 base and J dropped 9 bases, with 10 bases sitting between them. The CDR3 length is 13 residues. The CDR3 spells CASGLAVLAPQHF. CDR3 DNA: TGTGCTAGTGGTTTGGCGGTGCTAGCGCCCCAGCATTTT.